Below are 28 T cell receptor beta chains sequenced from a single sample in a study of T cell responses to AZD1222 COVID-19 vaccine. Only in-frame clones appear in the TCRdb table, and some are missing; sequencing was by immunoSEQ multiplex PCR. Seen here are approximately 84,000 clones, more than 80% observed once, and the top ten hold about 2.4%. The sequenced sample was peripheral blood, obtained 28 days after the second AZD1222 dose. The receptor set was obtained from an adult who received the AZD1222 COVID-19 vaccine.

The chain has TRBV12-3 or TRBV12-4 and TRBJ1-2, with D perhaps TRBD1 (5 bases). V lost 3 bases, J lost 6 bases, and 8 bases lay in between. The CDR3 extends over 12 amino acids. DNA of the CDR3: TGTGCCAGCAGTTTTGGAGGGGATGGCTACACCTTC. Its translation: CASSFGGDGYTF.

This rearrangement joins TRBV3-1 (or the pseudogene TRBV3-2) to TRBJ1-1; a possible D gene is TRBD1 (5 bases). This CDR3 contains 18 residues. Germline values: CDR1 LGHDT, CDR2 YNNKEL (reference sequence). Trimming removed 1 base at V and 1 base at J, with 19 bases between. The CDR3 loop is CASSQVAYGGSSNTEAFF. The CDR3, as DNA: TGTGCCAGCAGCCAAGTTGCGTATGGGGGTAGCTCGAACACTGAAGCTTTCTTT.

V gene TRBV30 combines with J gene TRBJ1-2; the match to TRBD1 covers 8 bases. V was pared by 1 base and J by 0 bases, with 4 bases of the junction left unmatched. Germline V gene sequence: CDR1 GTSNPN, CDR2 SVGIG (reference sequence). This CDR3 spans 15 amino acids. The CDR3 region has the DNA TGTGCCTGGAGTGGGGGGACAGGAGCTAACTATGGCTACACCTTC. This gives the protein CAWSGGTGANYGYTF.

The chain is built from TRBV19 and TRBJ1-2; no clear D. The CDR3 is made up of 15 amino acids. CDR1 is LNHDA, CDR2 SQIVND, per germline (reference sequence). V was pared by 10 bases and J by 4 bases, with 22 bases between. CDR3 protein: CAIGPRQGGRYGYTF. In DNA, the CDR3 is TGTGCCATAGGGCCCAGGCAAGGTGGGCGCTATGGCTACACCTTC.

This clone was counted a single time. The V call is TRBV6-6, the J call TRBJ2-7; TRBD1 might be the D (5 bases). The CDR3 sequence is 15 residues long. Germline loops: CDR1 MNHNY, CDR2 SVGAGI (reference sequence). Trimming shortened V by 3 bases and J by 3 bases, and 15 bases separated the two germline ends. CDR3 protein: CASSYSTVNFYEQYF. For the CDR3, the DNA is TGTGCCAGCAGTTATTCGACAGTGAACTTCTACGAGCAGTACTTC.

This CDR3 reads CASSLSGAKNIQYF. CDR3 nucleotide sequence: TGTGCCAGCAGTTTATCGGGAGCCAAAAACATTCAGTACTTC. This rearrangement joins TRBV28 to TRBJ2-4; D call uncertain. Trimming removed 1 base from V and 0 bases from J, with 4 bases in between. Germline V gene sequence: CDR1 MDHEN, CDR2 SYDVKM. The CDR3 is made up of 14 amino acids.

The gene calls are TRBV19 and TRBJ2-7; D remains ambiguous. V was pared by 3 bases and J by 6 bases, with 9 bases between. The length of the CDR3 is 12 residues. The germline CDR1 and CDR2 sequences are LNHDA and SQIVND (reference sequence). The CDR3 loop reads CASSIIPGEQYF. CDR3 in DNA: TGTGCCAGTAGTATTATCCCTGGCGAGCAGTACTTC.

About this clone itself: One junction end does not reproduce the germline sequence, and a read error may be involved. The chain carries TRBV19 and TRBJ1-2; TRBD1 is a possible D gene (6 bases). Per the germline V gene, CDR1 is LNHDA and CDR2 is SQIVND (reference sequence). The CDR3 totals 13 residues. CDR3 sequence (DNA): TGTGCCAGTAGTTCTACAGGGAACTTTGGCTACACCTTC. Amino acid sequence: CASSSTGNFGYTF.

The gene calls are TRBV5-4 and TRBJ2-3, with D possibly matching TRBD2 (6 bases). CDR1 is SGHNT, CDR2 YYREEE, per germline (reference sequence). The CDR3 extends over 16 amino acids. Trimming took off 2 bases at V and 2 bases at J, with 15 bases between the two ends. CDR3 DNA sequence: TGTGCCAGCAGCTTCCGACTAGAGGCCTCCACAGATACGCAGTATTTT. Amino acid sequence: CASSFRLEASTDTQYF.

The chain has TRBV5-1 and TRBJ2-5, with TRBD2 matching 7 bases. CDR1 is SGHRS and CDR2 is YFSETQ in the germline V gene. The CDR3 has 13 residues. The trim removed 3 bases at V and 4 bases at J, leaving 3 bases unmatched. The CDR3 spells CASSSSGGETQYF. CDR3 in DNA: TGCGCCAGCAGCTCCTCGGGGGGAGAGACCCAGTACTTC.

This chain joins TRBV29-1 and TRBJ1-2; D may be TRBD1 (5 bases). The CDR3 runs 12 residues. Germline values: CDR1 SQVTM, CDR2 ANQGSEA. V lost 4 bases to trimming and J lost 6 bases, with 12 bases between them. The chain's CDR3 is CSVAGLRDGYTF. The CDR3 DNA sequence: TGCAGCGTTGCGGGCCTCAGGGATGGCTACACCTTC.

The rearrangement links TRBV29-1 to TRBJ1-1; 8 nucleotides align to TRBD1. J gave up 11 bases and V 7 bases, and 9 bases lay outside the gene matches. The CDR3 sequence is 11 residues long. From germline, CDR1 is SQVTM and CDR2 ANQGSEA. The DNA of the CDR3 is TGCAGCGCCGACAGGGGAACGTCGGCTTTCTTT. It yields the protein CSADRGTSAFF.

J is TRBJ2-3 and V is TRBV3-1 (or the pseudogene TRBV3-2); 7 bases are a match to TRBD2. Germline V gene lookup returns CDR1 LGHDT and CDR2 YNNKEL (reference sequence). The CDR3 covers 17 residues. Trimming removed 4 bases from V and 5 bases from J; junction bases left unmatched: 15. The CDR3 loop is CASSLSGASGLRDTQYF. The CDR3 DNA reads TGTGCCAGCAGCCTCTCCGGGGCTAGCGGATTGAGAGATACGCAGTATTTT.

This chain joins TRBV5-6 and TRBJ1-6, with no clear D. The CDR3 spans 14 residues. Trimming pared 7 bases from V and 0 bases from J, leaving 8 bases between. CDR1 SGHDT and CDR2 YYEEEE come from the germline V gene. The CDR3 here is CASGHSSYNSPLHF. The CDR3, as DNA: TGTGCCAGCGGTCACAGCTCCTATAATTCACCCCTCCACTTT.

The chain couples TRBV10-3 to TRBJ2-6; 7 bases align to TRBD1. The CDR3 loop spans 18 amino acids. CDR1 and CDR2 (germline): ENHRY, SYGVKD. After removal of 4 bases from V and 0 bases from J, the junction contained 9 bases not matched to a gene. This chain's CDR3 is CAISAFGQAPSGANVLTF. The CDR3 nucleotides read TGTGCCATCAGTGCTTTCGGACAGGCCCCCTCTGGGGCCAACGTCCTGACTTTC.

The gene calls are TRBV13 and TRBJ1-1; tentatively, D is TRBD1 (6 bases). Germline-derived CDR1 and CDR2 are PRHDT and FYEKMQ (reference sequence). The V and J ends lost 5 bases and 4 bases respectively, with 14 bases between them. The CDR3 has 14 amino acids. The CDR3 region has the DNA TGTGCCAGCAGCCCAGAGGGGGGGAGCACTGAAGCTTTCTTT. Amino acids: CASSPEGGSTEAFF.

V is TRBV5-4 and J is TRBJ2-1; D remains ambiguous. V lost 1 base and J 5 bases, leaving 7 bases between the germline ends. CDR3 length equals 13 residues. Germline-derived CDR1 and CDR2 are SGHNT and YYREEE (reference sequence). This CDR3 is CASSLTPNNEQFF. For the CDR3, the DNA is TGTGCCAGCAGCTTGACCCCGAACAATGAGCAGTTCTTC.

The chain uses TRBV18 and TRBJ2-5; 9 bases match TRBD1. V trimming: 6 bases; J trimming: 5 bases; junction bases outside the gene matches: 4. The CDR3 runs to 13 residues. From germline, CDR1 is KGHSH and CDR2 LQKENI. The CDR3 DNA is TGTGCCAGCTCTCGGGACAGGGTTGAGACCCAGTACTTC. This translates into CASSRDRVETQYF.

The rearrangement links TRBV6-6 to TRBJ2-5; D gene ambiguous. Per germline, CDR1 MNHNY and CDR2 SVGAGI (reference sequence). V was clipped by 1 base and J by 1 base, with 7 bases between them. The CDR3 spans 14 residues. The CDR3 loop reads CASSYFGSQETQYF. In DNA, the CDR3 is TGTGCCAGCAGTTACTTCGGCAGCCAAGAGACCCAGTACTTC.

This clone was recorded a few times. The CDR3 nucleotides are TGTGCCAGCAGCGTCGGGACGGGCGGATATGGCTACACCTTC. As protein: CASSVGTGGYGYTF. This rearrangement joins TRBV9 to TRBJ1-2, with D possibly TRBD1 on 5 matching bases. CDR1 is SGDLS and CDR2 is YYNGEE in the germline V gene. The CDR3 totals 14 residues. The ends were cut back, 2 bases at V and 5 bases at J, with 13 bases in the middle.

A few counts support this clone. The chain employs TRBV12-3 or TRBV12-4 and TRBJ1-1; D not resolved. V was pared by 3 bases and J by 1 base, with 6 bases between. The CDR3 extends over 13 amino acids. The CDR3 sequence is CASSLVGNTEAFF. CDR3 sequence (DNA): TGTGCCAGCAGTTTGGTGGGGAACACTGAAGCTTTCTTT.

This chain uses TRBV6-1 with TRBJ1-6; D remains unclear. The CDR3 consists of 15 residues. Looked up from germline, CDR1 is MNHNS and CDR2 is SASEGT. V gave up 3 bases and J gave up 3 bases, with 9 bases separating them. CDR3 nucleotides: TGTGCCAGCAGTGACAGTCAGTTCTATAATTCACCCCTCCACTTT. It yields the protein CASSDSQFYNSPLHF.

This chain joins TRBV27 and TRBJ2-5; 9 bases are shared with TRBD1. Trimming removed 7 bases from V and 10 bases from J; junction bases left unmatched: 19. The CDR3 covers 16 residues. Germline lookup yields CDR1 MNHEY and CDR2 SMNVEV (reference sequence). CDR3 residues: CASKGTGKGEVRDQYF. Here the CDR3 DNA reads TGTGCCAGCAAGGGGACAGGGAAGGGGGAAGTAAGGGACCAGTACTTC.

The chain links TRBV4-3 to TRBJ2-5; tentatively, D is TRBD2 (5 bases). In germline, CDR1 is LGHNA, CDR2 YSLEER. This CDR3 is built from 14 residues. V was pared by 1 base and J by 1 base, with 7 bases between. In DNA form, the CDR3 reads TGCGCCAGCAGCCAAGCACGGGGCCAAGAGACCCAGTACTTC. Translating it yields CASSQARGQETQYF.

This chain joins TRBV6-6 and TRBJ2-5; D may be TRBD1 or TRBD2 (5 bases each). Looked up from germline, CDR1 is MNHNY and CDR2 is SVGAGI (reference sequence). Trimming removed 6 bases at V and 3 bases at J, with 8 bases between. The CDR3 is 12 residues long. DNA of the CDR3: TGTGCCAGCAGAGGGACCAAAGAGACCCAGTACTTC. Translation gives CASRGTKETQYF.

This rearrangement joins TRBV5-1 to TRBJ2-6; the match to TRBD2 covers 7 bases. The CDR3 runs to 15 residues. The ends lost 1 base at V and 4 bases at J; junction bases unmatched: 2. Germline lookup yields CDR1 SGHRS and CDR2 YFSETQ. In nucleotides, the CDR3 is TGCGCCAGCAGCTTGAGCGGGACCGGGGCCAACGTCCTGACTTTC. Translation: CASSLSGTGANVLTF. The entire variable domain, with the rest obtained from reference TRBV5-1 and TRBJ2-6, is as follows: KAGVTQTPRYLIKTRGQQVTLSCSPISGHRSVSWYQQTPGQGLQFLFEYFSETQRNKGNFPGRFSGRQFSNSRSEMNVSTLELGDSALYLCASSLSGTGANVLTFGAGSRLTVL.

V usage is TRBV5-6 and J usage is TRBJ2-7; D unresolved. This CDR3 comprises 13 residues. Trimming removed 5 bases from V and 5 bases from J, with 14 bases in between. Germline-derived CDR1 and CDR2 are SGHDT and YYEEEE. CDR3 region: CASSLGLVNEQYF. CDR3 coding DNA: TGTGCCAGCAGTCTAGGTCTAGTCAACGAGCAGTACTTC.

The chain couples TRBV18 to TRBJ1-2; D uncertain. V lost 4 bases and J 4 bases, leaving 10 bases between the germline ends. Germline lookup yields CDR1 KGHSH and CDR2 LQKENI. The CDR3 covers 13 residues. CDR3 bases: TGTGCCAGCTCACTCGAGGTTGGCTATGGCTACACCTTC. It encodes CASSLEVGYGYTF. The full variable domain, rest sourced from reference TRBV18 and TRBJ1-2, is NAGVMQNPRHLVRRRGQEARLRCSPMKGHSHVYWYRQLPEEGLKFMVYLQKENIIDESGMPKERFSAEFPKEGPSILRIQQVVRGDSAAYFCASSLEVGYGYTFGSGTRLTVV.